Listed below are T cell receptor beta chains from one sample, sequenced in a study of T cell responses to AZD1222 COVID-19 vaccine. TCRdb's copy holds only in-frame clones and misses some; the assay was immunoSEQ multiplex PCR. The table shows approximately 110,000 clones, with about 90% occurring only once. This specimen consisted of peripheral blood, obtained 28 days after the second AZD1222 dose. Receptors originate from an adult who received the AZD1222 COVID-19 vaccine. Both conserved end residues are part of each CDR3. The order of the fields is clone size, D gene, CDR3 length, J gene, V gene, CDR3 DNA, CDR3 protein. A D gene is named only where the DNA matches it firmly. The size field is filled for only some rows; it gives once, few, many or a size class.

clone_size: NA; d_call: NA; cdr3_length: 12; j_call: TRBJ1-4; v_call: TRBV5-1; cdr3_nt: TGCGCCAGCAGCCCGAGAGGGGAAAAACTGTTTTTT; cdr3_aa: CASSPRGEKLFF
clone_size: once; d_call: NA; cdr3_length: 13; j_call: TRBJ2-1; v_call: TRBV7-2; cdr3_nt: TGTGCCAGCAGCTTACTAGCAGGGAATGAGCAGTTCTTC; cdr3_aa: CASSLLAGNEQFF
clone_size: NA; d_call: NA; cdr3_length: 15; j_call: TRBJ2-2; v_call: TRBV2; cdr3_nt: TGTGCCAGCAGCCAAGCGTCCAGGGACCCCGGGGAGCTGTTTTTT; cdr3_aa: CASSQASRDPGELFF
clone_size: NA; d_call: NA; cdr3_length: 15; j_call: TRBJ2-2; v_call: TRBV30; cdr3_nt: TGTGCCTGGAGTGGAAGGCAGATCTTCACCGGGGAGCTGTTTTTT; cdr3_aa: CAWSGRQIFTGELFF
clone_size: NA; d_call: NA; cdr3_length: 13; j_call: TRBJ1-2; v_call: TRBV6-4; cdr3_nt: TGTGCCAGCAGTGACCTTACCGGGACCGGCTACACCTTC; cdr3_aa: CASSDLTGTGYTF
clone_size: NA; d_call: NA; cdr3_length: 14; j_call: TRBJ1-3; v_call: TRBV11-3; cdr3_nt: TGTGCCAGCAGCTCAGGGAGTTCTGGAAACACCATATATTTT; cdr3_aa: CASSSGSSGNTIYF
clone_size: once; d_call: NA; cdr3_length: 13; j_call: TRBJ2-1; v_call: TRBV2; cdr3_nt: TGTGCCAGCAGTGGGGTCAGGGTCAATGAGCAGTTCTTC; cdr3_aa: CASSGVRVNEQFF
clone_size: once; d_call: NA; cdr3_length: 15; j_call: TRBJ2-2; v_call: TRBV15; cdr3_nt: TGTGCCACCAGCAGAGTGAGGGCGTTCGGCGGGGAGCTGTTTTTT; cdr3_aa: CATSRVRAFGGELFF
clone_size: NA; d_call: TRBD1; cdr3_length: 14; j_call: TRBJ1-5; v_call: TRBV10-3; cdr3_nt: TGTGCCATCGCCCACGGGACAGACGATCAGCCCCAGCATTTT; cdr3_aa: CAIAHGTDDQPQHF
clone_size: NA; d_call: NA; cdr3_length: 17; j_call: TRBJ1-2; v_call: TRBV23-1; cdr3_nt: TGCGCCAGCAGTCAGCCTGAATCCACCTACCCCCGCTGCGGCTACACCTTC; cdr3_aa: CASSQPESTYPRCGYTF
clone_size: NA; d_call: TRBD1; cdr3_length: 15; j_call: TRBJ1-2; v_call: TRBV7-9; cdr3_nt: TGTGCCAGCAGCTTAGCGGCGACAGGGAACTATGGCTACACCTTC; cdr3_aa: CASSLAATGNYGYTF
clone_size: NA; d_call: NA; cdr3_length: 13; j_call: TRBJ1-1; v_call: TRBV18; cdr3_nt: TGTGCCAGCTCAACTACGGAGAACACTGAAGCTTTCTTT; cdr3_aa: CASSTTENTEAFF
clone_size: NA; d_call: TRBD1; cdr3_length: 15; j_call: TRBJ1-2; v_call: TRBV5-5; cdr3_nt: TGTGCCAGCAGCGGGCAGGGGGTGGCTAACTATGGCTACACCTTC; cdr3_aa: CASSGQGVANYGYTF
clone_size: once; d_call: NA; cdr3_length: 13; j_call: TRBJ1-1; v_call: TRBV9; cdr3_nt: TGTGCCAGCAGCGTAGATAGGGACACTGAAGCTTTCTTT; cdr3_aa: CASSVDRDTEAFF
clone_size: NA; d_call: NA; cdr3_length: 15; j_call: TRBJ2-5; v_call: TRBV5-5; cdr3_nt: TGTGCCAGCAGCCTACTTATCCGACAAGAAGAGACCCAGTACTTC; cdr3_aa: CASSLLIRQEETQYF
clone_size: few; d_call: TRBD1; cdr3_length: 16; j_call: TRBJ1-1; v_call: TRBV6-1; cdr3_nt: TGTGCCAGCAGTGTTTATCCGGGACAGGGGTATACTGAAGCTTTCTTT; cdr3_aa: CASSVYPGQGYTEAFF
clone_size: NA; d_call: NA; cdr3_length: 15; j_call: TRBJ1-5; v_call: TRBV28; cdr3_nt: TGTGCCAGCAGCCTCGGGGGACGGGAGAATCAGCCCCAGCATTTT; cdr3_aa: CASSLGGRENQPQHF
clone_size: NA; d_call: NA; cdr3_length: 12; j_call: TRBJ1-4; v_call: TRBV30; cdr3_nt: TGTGCCACGACAGTCCGGGGTGAAAAACTGTTTTTT; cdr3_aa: CATTVRGEKLFF
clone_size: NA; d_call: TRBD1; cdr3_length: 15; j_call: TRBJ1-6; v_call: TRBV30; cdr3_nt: TGTGCCTGGAGTGTACGACCTCAGGGGGATTCACCCCTCCACTTT; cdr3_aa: CAWSVRPQGDSPLHF
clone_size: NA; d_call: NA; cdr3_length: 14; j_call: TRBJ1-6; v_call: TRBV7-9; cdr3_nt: TGTGCCAGCAGCAAAGGGGTCGGGCCACCACCCCTCCACTTT; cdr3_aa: CASSKGVGPPPLHF
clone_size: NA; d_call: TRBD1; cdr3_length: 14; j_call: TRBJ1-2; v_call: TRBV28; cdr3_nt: TGTGCCAGCAGTTTAATCCGGGACAGCTATGGCTACACCTTC; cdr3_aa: CASSLIRDSYGYTF
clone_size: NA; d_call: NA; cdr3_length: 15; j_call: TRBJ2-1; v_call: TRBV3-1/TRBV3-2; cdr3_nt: TGTGCCAGCAGCCAAGAAGTGGGGGTCCACAATGAGCAGTTCTTC; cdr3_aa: CASSQEVGVHNEQFF
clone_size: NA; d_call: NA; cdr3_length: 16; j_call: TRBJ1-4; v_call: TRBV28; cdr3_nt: TGTGCCAGCATTTCGGGGAAAATGAGAACTAATGAAAAACTGTTTTTT; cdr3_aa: CASISGKMRTNEKLFF
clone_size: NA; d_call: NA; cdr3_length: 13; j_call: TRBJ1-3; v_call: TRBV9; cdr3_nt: TGTGCCAGCAGTGGAGGGACTGGAAACACCATATATTTT; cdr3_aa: CASSGGTGNTIYF
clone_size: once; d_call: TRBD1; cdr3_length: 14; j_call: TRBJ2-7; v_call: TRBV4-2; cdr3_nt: TGTGCCAGCAGCCAGACAGGGGTAGAATACGAGCAGTACTTC; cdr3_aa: CASSQTGVEYEQYF
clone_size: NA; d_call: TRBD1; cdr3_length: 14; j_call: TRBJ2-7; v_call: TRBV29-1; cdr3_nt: TGCAGCGTTGCCGGGACAGGGCCCTCCTACGAGCAGTACTTC; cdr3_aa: CSVAGTGPSYEQYF
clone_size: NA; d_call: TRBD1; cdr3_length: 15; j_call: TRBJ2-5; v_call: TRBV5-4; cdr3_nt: TGTGCCAGCAGACGGACAGGGCTCTACCAAGAGACCCAGTACTTC; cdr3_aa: CASRRTGLYQETQYF
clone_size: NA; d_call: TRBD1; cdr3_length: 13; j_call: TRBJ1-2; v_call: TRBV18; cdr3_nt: TGTGCCAGCTCACCTGGGACAGGGAATGGCTACACCTTC; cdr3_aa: CASSPGTGNGYTF
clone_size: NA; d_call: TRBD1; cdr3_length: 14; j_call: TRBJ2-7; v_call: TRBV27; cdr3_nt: TGTGCCAGCAGCCGGACAGGGGGGCACTACGAGCAGTACTTC; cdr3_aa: CASSRTGGHYEQYF
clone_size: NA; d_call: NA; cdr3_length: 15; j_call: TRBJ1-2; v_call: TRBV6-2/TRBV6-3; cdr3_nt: TGTGCCAGCAGTTACGTGGGGATGTCGAGATATGGCTACACCTTC; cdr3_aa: CASSYVGMSRYGYTF
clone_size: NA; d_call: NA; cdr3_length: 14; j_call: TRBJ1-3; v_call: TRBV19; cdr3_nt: TGTGCCAGTAGATGGGGGGCTACTGGAAACACCATATATTTT; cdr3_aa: CASRWGATGNTIYF
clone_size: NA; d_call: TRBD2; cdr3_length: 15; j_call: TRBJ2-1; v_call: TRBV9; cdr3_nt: TGTGCCAGCAGCGGAGGGACTAGCTTATCCAATGAGCAGTTCTTC; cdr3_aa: CASSGGTSLSNEQFF